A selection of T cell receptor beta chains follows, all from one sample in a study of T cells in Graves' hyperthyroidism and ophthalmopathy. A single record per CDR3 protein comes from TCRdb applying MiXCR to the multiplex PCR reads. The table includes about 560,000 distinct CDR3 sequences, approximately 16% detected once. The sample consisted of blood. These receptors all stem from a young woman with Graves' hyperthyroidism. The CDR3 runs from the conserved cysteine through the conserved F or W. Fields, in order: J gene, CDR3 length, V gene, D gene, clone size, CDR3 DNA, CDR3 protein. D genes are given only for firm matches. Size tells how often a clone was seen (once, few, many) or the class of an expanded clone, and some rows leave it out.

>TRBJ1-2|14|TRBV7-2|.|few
TGTGCCAGCAGCCCCTGGGTTTTTGGAGGAGGCTACACCTTC
CASSPWVFGGGYTF
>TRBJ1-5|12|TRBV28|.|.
TGTGCCAGCAGTCTCGTTTATCAGCCCCAGCATTTT
CASSLVYQPQHF
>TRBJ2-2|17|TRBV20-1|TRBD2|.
TGCAGTGCTAGTAGGCCTAGCGGGGGACCGAGTGCCGGGGAGCTGTTTTTT
CSASRPSGGPSAGELFF
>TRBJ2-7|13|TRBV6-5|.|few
TGTGCCAGCAGTTATGGGCAGTTTTACGAGCAGTACTTC
CASSYGQFYEQYF
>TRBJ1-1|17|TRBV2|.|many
TGTGCCAGCAGTGAAGTCCCATCTACCAGGGGAGGGACTGAAGCTTTCTTT
CASSEVPSTRGGTEAFF
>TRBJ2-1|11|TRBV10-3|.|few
TGTGCCGCCGAGATCAACAATGAGCAGTTCTTC
CAAEINNEQFF
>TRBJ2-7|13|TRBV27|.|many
TGTGCCAGCGCCCCCGGGACCGTCTACGAGCAGTACTTC
CASAPGTVYEQYF
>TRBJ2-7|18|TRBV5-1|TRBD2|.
TGCGCCAGCAGCACCGGACTAGCGGGAGCGCAGGCCTCCTACGAGCAGTACTTC
CASSTGLAGAQASYEQYF
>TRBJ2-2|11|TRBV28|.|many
TGTGCCAGCAGTTTGGAGGGGGAGCTGTTTTTT
CASSLEGELFF
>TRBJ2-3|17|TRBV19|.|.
TGTGCCAGTAGTATAGACCCCCCCGTAAGTGGGTCAGATACGCAGTATTTT
CASSIDPPVSGSDTQYF
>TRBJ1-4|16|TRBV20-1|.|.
TGCAGTGCTAGACCCCTCGGGGTAGGAGCTAATGAAAAACTGTTTTTT
CSARPLGVGANEKLFF
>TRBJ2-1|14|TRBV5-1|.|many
TGCGCCAGCAGCCGGACCCATCTAGCGTATGAGCAGTTCTTC
CASSRTHLAYEQFF
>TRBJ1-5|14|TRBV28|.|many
TGTGCCAGCAGTTCTAGCGGTGGCAATCAGCCCCAGCATTTT
CASSSSGGNQPQHF
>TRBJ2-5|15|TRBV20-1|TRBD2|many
TGCAGTGCTCAACGGACTAGCGGGGGGGAAGAGACCCAGTACTTC
CSAQRTSGGEETQYF
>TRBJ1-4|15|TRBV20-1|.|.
TGCAGTGCTAGAGCGTACAGGGCAACTAATGAAAAACTGTTTTTT
CSARAYRATNEKLFF
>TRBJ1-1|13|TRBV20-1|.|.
TGCAGTGCTAGAGAGGCAGGGCCGTTGAGAGCTTTCTTT
CSAREAGPLRAFF
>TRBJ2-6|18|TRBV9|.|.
TGTGCCAGCAGCGTAGCCCATACGCACAGGGTGTGGGCCAACGTCCTGACTTTC
CASSVAHTHRVWANVLTF
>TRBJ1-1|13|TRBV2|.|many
TGTGCCAGCATGTCTGACGGGCAGGCTGAAGCTTTCTTT
CASMSDGQAEAFF
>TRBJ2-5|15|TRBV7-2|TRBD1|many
TGTGCCAGCAGCCCCGAACAGGGGTCGTGGGAGACCCAGTACTTC
CASSPEQGSWETQYF
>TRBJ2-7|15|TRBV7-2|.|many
TGTGCCAGCAGCTTTGGGGACGGGGTCCGAGGTGGGCAGTACTTC
CASSFGDGVRGGQYF
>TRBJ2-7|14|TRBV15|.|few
TGTGCCACCAGCAGAGATAGGGGAAAGGGCGAGCAGTACTTC
CATSRDRGKGEQYF
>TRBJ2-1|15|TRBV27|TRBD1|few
TGTGCCAGCAGTTCTCCCGGGACAGGCTACAATGAGCAGTTCTTC
CASSSPGTGYNEQFF
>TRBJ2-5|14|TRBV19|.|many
TGTGCCAGTAGTATCTCACAGGGTTACGAGACCCAGTACTTC
CASSISQGYETQYF
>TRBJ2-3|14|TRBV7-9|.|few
TGTGCCAGCAGACCCTGGGGCGGGGTAGATACGCAGTATTTT
CASRPWGGVDTQYF
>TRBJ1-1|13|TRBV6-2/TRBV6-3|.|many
TGTGCCAGCAGTTACGTCTCTTACACTGAAGCTTTCTTT
CASSYVSYTEAFF
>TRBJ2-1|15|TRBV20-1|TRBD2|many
TGCAGTGCTGGAGGACTAGCGGGCTCTTCCGCGGGGCAGTTCTTC
CSAGGLAGSSAGQFF
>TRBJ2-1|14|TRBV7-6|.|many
TGTGCCAGCAGCCAACCGGGATCCCATCGTGAGCAGTTCTTC
CASSQPGSHREQFF
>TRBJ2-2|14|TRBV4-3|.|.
TGCGCCAGCAGCCAGTTCCTGATCAGCGGGGAGCTGTTTTTT
CASSQFLISGELFF
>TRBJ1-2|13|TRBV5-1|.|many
TGCGCCAGCAGCCAGGACAGTAACTATGGCTACACCTTC
CASSQDSNYGYTF
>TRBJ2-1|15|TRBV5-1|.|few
TGCGCCAGCAGTCCTGTGGCCAGTCCGCACAATGAGCAGTTCTTC
CASSPVASPHNEQFF
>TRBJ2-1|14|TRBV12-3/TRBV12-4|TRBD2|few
TGTGCCAGCAGTTTAGGTGGGAGGGGCAATGAGCAGTTCTTC
CASSLGGRGNEQFF
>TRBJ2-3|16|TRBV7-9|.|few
TGTGCCAGCAGCTTAGAAGCCTGGGCTAGCACAGATACGCAGTATTTT
CASSLEAWASTDTQYF
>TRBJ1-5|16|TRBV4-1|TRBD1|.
TGCGCCAGCAGCCAACCCTCCGGACAGGGAAATCAGCCCCAGCATTTT
CASSQPSGQGNQPQHF
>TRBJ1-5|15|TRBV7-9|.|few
TGTGCCAGCAGTCAGGGGTTTTTCGGCAATCAGCCCCAGCATTTT
CASSQGFFGNQPQHF
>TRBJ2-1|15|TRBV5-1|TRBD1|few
TGCGCCAGCAGCTCCCCGGGACAGTCCTACAATGAGCAGTTCTTC
CASSSPGQSYNEQFF
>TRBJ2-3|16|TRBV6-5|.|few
TGTGCCAGCAGTTATCTCCCGGGGGCGGACGCAGATACGCAGTATTTT
CASSYLPGADADTQYF
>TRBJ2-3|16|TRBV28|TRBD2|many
TGTGCCAGCAGTCCCAACCTAGCGGGGCCAGGGGAGGCGCAGTATTTT
CASSPNLAGPGEAQYF
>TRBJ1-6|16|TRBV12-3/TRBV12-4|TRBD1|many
TGTGCCAGCAGCCCAAGGGGACAGGACTATAATTCACCCCTCCACTTT
CASSPRGQDYNSPLHF
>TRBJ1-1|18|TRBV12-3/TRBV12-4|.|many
TGTGCCAGCAGTTTATTCAGGGGATGGGAACCGGAGGACACTGAAGCTTTCTTT
CASSLFRGWEPEDTEAFF
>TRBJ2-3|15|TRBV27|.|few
TGTGCCAGCAGTTTTTTAGCATTAGGGGCAGATACGCAGTATTTT
CASSFLALGADTQYF
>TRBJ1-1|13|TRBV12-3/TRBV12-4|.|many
TGTGCCAGCATAAGCGGATTGTACACTGAAGCTTTCTTT
CASISGLYTEAFF